The following is a T cell receptor beta chain sequence with its context. The assay was immunoSEQ multiplex PCR, and TCRdb's table has in-frame clones only and misses some. This table has tens of thousands of clones, approximately 96% appearing once. This record comes from a study of technical replicates of blood from several donors. The CDR3 runs to 16 residues. The germline gives CDR1 MNHNS, CDR2 SASEGT. The trim removed 4 bases at V and 2 bases at J, leaving 3 bases unmatched. V usage is TRBV6-1 and J usage is TRBJ2-3; 13 nucleotides agree with TRBD2. The sample was T cells isolated from PBMCs. The TCR was taken from a human donor in good health. The CDR3 sequence is CASSGGTSGNTDTQYF. CDR3 nucleotides: TGTGCCAGCAGTGGGGGGACTAGCGGGAACACAGATACGCAGTATTTT.